These 26 T cell receptor beta chains originate from one sample sequenced in a study of control samples from healthy donors and cancer patients. Some clones are missing from TCRdb's copy, which holds only in-frame ones; the method was immunoSEQ multiplex PCR. The sample lists 100,000 or so clones, more than 75% occurring once. What was sequenced was blood. These receptors were obtained from a woman in her sixties in good health.

The chain uses TRBV10-1 and TRBJ2-7; D gene uncertain. The length of the CDR3 is 11 residues. Germline loops: CDR1 WNHNN, CDR2 SYGVQD (reference sequence). V was clipped by 3 bases and J by 3 bases, with 3 bases between them. The CDR3 sequence is CASSDGYEQYF. The CDR3 region has the DNA TGCGCCAGCAGTGATGGCTACGAGCAGTACTTC.

The CDR3 DNA reads TGCGCCAGCAGTTTGGGACAGCTCTACGAGCAGTACTTC. Translating gives CASSLGQLYEQYF. This chain uses TRBV4-1 with TRBJ2-7, with 7 bases identical to TRBD1. Trimming cost V 6 bases and J 3 bases; bases outside gene matches: 5. CDR3 size: 13 residues. The V gene's germline CDR1 is MGHRA and CDR2 YSYEKL.

This chain links TRBV5-1 with TRBJ2-1, with D perhaps being TRBD1 or TRBD2 (5 bases each). There are 13 residues in the CDR3. The V gene's germline CDR1 is SGHRS and CDR2 YFSETQ. Trimming took off 4 bases at V and 1 base at J, with 6 bases between the two ends. The CDR3 DNA reads TGCGCCAGCAGCGGGGGTTCCTACAATGAGCAGTTCTTC. As protein: CASSGGSYNEQFF.

Here the CDR3 reads CASSPERLNTEAFF. The CDR3 coding sequence is TGTGCCAGCTCTCCCGAGAGGTTGAACACTGAAGCTTTCTTT. The rearrangement uses TRBV18 and TRBJ1-1; D uncertain. CDR3 length equals 14 residues. Germline V lookup: CDR1 KGHSH, CDR2 LQKENI. V was trimmed by 6 bases and J by 0 bases, leaving 11 bases between them.

This chain links TRBV19 with TRBJ1-2; D may be TRBD1 (6 bases). There are 13 residues in the CDR3. In germline, CDR1 is LNHDA, CDR2 SQIVND (reference sequence). V shed 7 bases and J shed 8 bases, with 17 bases lying between them. CDR3 coding DNA: TGTGCCAGTACCCTCGTCCAGGGGTCGGGCTACACCTTC. Its translation is CASTLVQGSGYTF.

The rearrangement uses TRBV7-9 and TRBJ2-5; D gene uncertain. V lost 7 bases and J lost 5, with 8 bases in between. The CDR3 loop spans 11 amino acids. CDR1 and CDR2 (germline): SEHNR, FQNEAQ (reference sequence). As DNA, the CDR3 is TGTGCCAGCATCATTCAGGAGACCCAGTACTTC. Protein: CASIIQETQYF.

This sequence joins TRBV10-1 and TRBJ2-5; D uncertain. From germline, CDR1 is WNHNN and CDR2 SYGVQD (reference sequence). The V gene lost 0 bases and the J gene lost 1 base, with 9 bases spanning the gap. CDR3 size: 15 residues. DNA of the CDR3: TGCGCCAGCAGTGAGTCGAGGTCTATCCAAGAGACCCAGTACTTC. Translated, it gives CASSESRSIQETQYF.

The genes are TRBV27 and TRBJ2-1; 10 bases agree with TRBD1. The V gene's germline CDR1 is MNHEY and CDR2 SMNVEV (reference sequence). V was pared by 7 bases and J by 5 bases, with 8 bases of the junction left unmatched. The CDR3 runs 15 residues. The CDR3 DNA follows: TGTGCCAGCAATGGGTTGGGGACAGGGGACAATGAGCAGTTCTTC. It translates to CASNGLGTGDNEQFF.

V gene TRBV28 combines with J gene TRBJ1-1; the D is unclear. CDR1 is MDHEN, CDR2 SYDVKM, per germline. This CDR3 comprises 14 residues. V was pared by 2 bases and J by 5 bases, with 12 bases between. CDR3 protein: CASSLVREVTEAFF. The CDR3 nucleotides read TGTGCCAGCAGTTTAGTCCGGGAGGTGACTGAAGCTTTCTTT.

V usage is TRBV3-1 (or the pseudogene TRBV3-2) and J usage is TRBJ2-1; 11 nucleotides agree with TRBD2. The ends lost 1 base at V and 5 bases at J; junction bases unmatched: 7. Germline values: CDR1 LGHDT, CDR2 YNNKEL (reference sequence). The CDR3 extends over 17 amino acids. CDR3 sequence reads: CASSQVGGTSGNNEQFF. The DNA of the CDR3 is TGTGCCAGCAGCCAAGTAGGAGGGACTAGCGGAAACAATGAGCAGTTCTTC.

The chain employs TRBV7-2 and TRBJ2-5, with 8 bases lining up with TRBD2. CDR3 length: 16 residues. The V gene end was trimmed by 4 bases and the J gene end by 4 bases; junction bases not matched to a gene: 11. Germline values: CDR1 SGHTA, CDR2 FQGNSA. The CDR3 here is CASSSPLRLAGETQYF. CDR3 nucleotides: TGTGCCAGCAGCTCCCCTCTCAGGCTAGCGGGAGAGACCCAGTACTTC.

Only one count was recorded for this clone. The junction differs from germline at one of its ends, possibly a read error. CDR3 sequence (DNA): TGTGCCAGCACCTTAATCGGGTCAACGCCGGGAGAGACCCAGTACTTC. Amino acid sequence: CASTLIGSTPGETQYF. The J gene is TRBJ2-5, the V gene TRBV7-7; D is uncertain. This CDR3 comprises 16 residues. Germline-derived CDR1 and CDR2 are SSHAT and FNYEAQ (reference sequence).

This clone came up once. The rearrangement joins TRBV28 to TRBJ1-3, with D unclear. Germline CDR1 reads MDHEN; CDR2 reads SYDVKM. V shed 3 bases and J shed 0 bases, with 9 bases lying between them. The CDR3 sequence is 15 residues long. The DNA for the CDR3 is TGTGCCAGCAGTTTCCTCCTGAGCTCTGGAAACACCATATATTTT. Its translation: CASSFLLSSGNTIYF.

This clone was counted a single time. The chain has TRBV11-2 and TRBJ2-7; 11 nucleotides agree with TRBD2. The CDR3 covers 15 residues. V gave up 5 bases and J gave up 1 base; unmatched junction bases: 4. In germline, CDR1 is SGHAT, CDR2 FQNNGV. The CDR3 protein is CASSMGLAESYEQYF. The CDR3, as DNA: TGTGCCAGCAGCATGGGACTAGCGGAGTCCTACGAGCAGTACTTC.

V is TRBV28 and J is TRBJ1-6; D not resolved. CDR1 MDHEN and CDR2 SYDVKM come from the germline V gene. The CDR3 extends over 14 amino acids. Trimming pared 4 bases from V and 8 bases from J, leaving 12 bases between. Here the CDR3 reads CASSSGFPHSPLHF. CDR3 DNA sequence: TGTGCCAGCAGTTCCGGGTTTCCGCATTCACCCCTCCACTTT.

The chain joins TRBV18 to TRBJ2-7; a weak D match, TRBD1 (6 bases). The CDR3 covers 14 residues. Germline lookup yields CDR1 KGHSH and CDR2 LQKENI. Trimming took 3 bases from V and 5 from J, leaving 14 bases between them. CDR3: CASSPTGYFHEQYF. In nucleotides, the CDR3 is TGTGCCAGCTCACCCACAGGGTATTTCCACGAGCAGTACTTC.

The rearrangement links TRBV6-1 to TRBJ2-7; D could derive from TRBD1 or TRBD2 (5 bases each). This CDR3 spans 13 amino acids. Trimming stripped 1 base from V and 7 bases from J, with 11 bases between. From germline, CDR1 is MNHNS and CDR2 SASEGT. As DNA, the CDR3 is TGTGCCAGCAGTGAAGGGGGGATTGGGGAGCAGTACTTC. Amino acid sequence: CASSEGGIGEQYF.

Note on this clone: The same CDR3 can be traced to other DNA sequences in this sample. The chain recombines TRBV18 with TRBJ1-1; D is undetermined. Looked up from germline, CDR1 is KGHSH and CDR2 is LQKENI. The CDR3 consists of 13 residues. Trimming removed 3 bases at V and 1 base at J, with 6 bases between. DNA of the CDR3: TGTGCCAGCTCACCTCAAGGGAACACTGAAGCTTTCTTT. It translates to CASSPQGNTEAFF.

The V and J genes are TRBV7-2 and TRBJ2-7, with D possibly matching TRBD2 (7 bases). Germline V CDR1 and CDR2: SGHTA, FQGNSA. The CDR3 runs 17 residues. Trimming removed 1 base at V and 1 base at J, with 17 bases between. CDR3 nucleotide sequence: TGTGCCAGCAGCTTAGGATCGGGGGGCGGCGGTTCCTACGAGCAGTACTTC. As protein: CASSLGSGGGGSYEQYF.

The gene calls are TRBV27 and TRBJ2-1, with D unclear. CDR3 length equals 11 residues. V was trimmed by 6 bases and J by 3 bases, leaving 3 bases between them. Per the germline V gene, CDR1 is MNHEY and CDR2 is SMNVEV (reference sequence). The CDR3 coding sequence is TGTGCCAGCAGATACTACAATGAGCAGTTCTTC. Translating gives CASRYYNEQFF.

This clone was found once. The gene calls are TRBV2 and TRBJ1-1, with TRBD1 matching 9 bases. The J segment lost 4 bases and the V segment lost 6 bases, leaving 6 bases of the junction unmatched. Germline CDR1 SNHLY, CDR2 FYNNEI. The CDR3 runs 14 residues. The DNA of the CDR3 is TGTGCCAGCAGGTCACAGGGGGCGGTCACTGAAGCTTTCTTT. Its translation is CASRSQGAVTEAFF.

This clone was seen once. The V and J genes are TRBV4-3 and TRBJ1-4; TRBD1 matches 9 bases. The V and J ends lost 3 bases and 7 bases, in that order; junction bases with no gene match: 9. This CDR3 has 16 residues. Looked up from germline, CDR1 is LGHNA and CDR2 is YSLEER. CDR3 DNA sequence: TGCGCCAGCAGCCAGCGACACAGGGGGCTGGGTGAAAAACTGTTTTTT. Its translation is CASSQRHRGLGEKLFF.

The rearrangement links TRBV7-6 to TRBJ1-6, with unresolved D. The germline V gene encodes CDR1 SGHVS and CDR2 FNYEAQ. CDR3 length: 14 residues. Trimming removed 3 bases from V and 6 bases from J, with 9 bases in between. The CDR3 sequence is CASSFSGTNSPLHF. CDR3 nucleotides: TGTGCCAGCAGCTTCTCCGGAACTAATTCACCCCTCCACTTT.

This chain connects TRBV2 to TRBJ2-5; TRBD1 might be the D (7 bases). Germline V gene data show CDR1 as SNHLY and CDR2 as FYNNEI. This CDR3 is 14 amino acids long. V was clipped by 8 bases and J by 4 bases, with 17 bases between them. DNA of the CDR3: TGTGCCAGCTCACCCGGAGGGGGCGGAGAGACCCAGTACTTC. It translates to CASSPGGGGETQYF. Full variable domain (missing parts from reference TRBV2 and TRBJ2-5): EPEVTQTPSHQVTQMGQEVILRCVPISNHLYFYWYRQILGQKVEFLVSFYNNEISEKSEIFDDQFSVERPDGSNFTLKIRSTKLEDSAMYFCASSPGGGGETQYFGPGTRLLVL.

In its sample, this clone was seen once. The chain joins TRBV3-1 (or the pseudogene TRBV3-2) to TRBJ2-7; maybe TRBD2 (5 bases). Germline V CDR1 and CDR2: LGHDT, YNNKEL (reference sequence). This CDR3 is 14 amino acids long. The V end was cut by 7 bases, the J end by 1 base, with 14 bases between. CDR3 protein: CASTRRGSSYEQYF. The CDR3 nucleotides read TGTGCCAGCACCCGTCGGGGATCTTCCTACGAGCAGTACTTC.

The CDR3 DNA is TGCGCCAGCAGCCAAATGGACGGAGGAAACTATGGCTACACCTTC. This encodes CASSQMDGGNYGYTF. V gene TRBV4-3 combines with J gene TRBJ1-2; D not resolved. The germline CDR1 and CDR2 sequences are LGHNA and YSLEER. The CDR3 runs 15 residues. V was trimmed by 2 bases and J by 2 bases, leaving 12 bases between them.